The next 26 T cell receptor beta chains were all read from a single sample in a study of PD-1 blockade in classical Hodgkin lymphoma. Repertoires were generated with immunoSEQ multiplex PCR, while TCRdb's copy carries only in-frame clones and drops some. The sample has tens of thousands of clones; around 90% are singletons. The patients all showed relapse after autologous stem cell transplantation, while their brentuximab vedotin exposure varied. Source: peripheral blood mononuclear cells (PBMCs), taken at baseline. All receptors derive from a human donor with classical Hodgkin lymphoma.

The chain joins TRBV4-1 to TRBJ2-7; D not resolved. The CDR3 loop spans 16 amino acids. V gave up 0 bases and J gave up 2 bases, with 14 bases separating them. The V gene's germline CDR1 is MGHRA and CDR2 YSYEKL. This CDR3 reads CASSQDRFKAPYEQYF. The CDR3 bases are TGCGCCAGCAGCCAAGATCGGTTCAAGGCCCCCTACGAGCAGTACTTC.

The rearrangement uses TRBV5-8 and TRBJ1-5; 7 bases map to TRBD1. CDR1 and CDR2 from the germline V gene are SGHTS and YDEGEE. The CDR3 runs to 17 residues. The V gene end was trimmed by 0 bases and the J gene end by 0 bases; junction bases not matched to a gene: 6. The CDR3 spells CASSLGTGAYSNQPQHF. Written as DNA, the CDR3 is TGTGCCAGCAGCTTGGGAACAGGGGCGTATAGCAATCAGCCCCAGCATTTT.

The CDR3 DNA follows: TGTGCCAGCAGCTTACCCGACTTTCGTGGAAACATTCAGTACTTC. As protein: CASSLPDFRGNIQYF. The rearrangement joins TRBV7-9 to TRBJ2-4; D is uncertain. V was trimmed by 2 bases and J by 6 bases, leaving 14 bases between them. This CDR3 contains 15 residues. The V gene's germline CDR1 is SEHNR and CDR2 FQNEAQ (reference sequence).

This clone appeared once. V gene TRBV27 combines with J gene TRBJ1-1; D is unclear. The V end was cut by 0 bases, the J end by 1 base, with 3 bases between. This CDR3 region has 13 residues. The germline CDR1 and CDR2 sequences are MNHEY and SMNVEV (reference sequence). CDR3 sequence reads: CASSLSRNTEAFF. The DNA for the CDR3 is TGTGCCAGCAGTTTATCGAGGAACACTGAAGCTTTCTTT.

This clone was detected once. The chain joins TRBV5-1 to TRBJ2-3; D remains ambiguous. V lost 4 bases to trimming and J lost 2 bases, with 11 bases between them. The V gene's germline CDR1 is SGHRS and CDR2 YFSETQ. The CDR3 has 14 residues. The CDR3 loop reads CASSAGEYTDTQYF. CDR3 DNA: TGCGCCAGCAGCGCCGGTGAATACACAGATACGCAGTATTTT.

V and J are TRBV7-6 and TRBJ1-2; D not certain. Trimming removed 2 bases from V and 4 bases from J, with 8 bases in between. Looked up from germline, CDR1 is SGHVS and CDR2 is FNYEAQ. The CDR3 sequence is 13 residues long. The CDR3: CASSLKWGYGYTF. DNA of the CDR3: TGTGCCAGCAGCTTAAAGTGGGGCTATGGCTACACCTTC.

The chain recombines TRBV28 with TRBJ2-2; 11 nucleotides match TRBD2. The junction had 6 bases not matched to a gene; V was cut back by 4 bases and J by 8 bases. Germline assignment: CDR1 MDHEN and CDR2 SYDVKM. This CDR3 is 15 amino acids long. CDR3 bases: TGTGCCAGCAGTTCCGGGACTAGCGGACGGGGGGAGCTGTTTTTT. Protein: CASSSGTSGRGELFF.

The V and J genes are TRBV19 and TRBJ1-4; unclear D gene. Germline V gene lookup returns CDR1 LNHDA and CDR2 SQIVND (reference sequence). There are 14 residues in the CDR3. The V and J ends lost 1 base and 7 bases respectively, with 10 bases between them. CDR3 region: CASSIGSGGEKLFF. In DNA, the CDR3 is TGTGCCAGTAGTATAGGATCTGGCGGTGAAAAACTGTTTTTT. Full variable domain (rest looked up from reference TRBV19 and TRBJ1-4): DGGITQSPKYLFRKEGQNVTLSCEQNLNHDAMYWYRQDPGQGLRLIYYSQIVNDFQKGDIAEGYSVSREKKESFPLTVTSAQKNPTAFYLCASSIGSGGEKLFFGSGTQLSVL.

J is TRBJ1-1 and V is TRBV6-5, with D unresolved. V dropped 2 bases and J dropped 6 bases, with 7 bases sitting between them. Germline values: CDR1 MNHEY, CDR2 SVGAGI. The CDR3 has 12 amino acids. DNA for the CDR3: TGTGCCAGCAGTTACGGAGGCTCTGAAGCTTTCTTT. The encoded protein is CASSYGGSEAFF.

The chain uses TRBV5-5 and TRBJ1-4; no clear D. This CDR3 has 13 residues. The germline V gene has CDR1 SGHKS and CDR2 YYEKEE (reference sequence). The germline V and J ends were trimmed by 1 base and 8 bases, with 9 bases remaining between them. CDR3 residues: CASSLLSFEKLFF. CDR3 sequence (DNA): TGTGCCAGCAGCTTGTTGTCTTTCGAAAAACTGTTTTTT.

This chain connects TRBV27 to TRBJ1-1; 7 bases line up with TRBD1. With 1 base clipped from V and 0 bases from J, the junction kept 5 bases outside the gene matches. Looked up from germline, CDR1 is MNHEY and CDR2 is SMNVEV (reference sequence). This CDR3 has 16 residues. In DNA form, the CDR3 reads TGTGCCAGCAGTTTATTCTACAGGGGATTGAACACTGAAGCTTTCTTT. Translating it yields CASSLFYRGLNTEAFF.

V is TRBV6-5 and J is TRBJ1-5; D call uncertain. The germline gives CDR1 MNHEY, CDR2 SVGAGI. Trimming cost V 6 bases and J 4 bases, with 16 bases left between them. The CDR3 covers 15 residues. For the CDR3, the DNA is TGTGCCAGCAGCCCAGACCCCCGAGGGAATCAGCCCCAGCATTTT. Amino acids: CASSPDPRGNQPQHF.

The chain links TRBV27 to TRBJ2-7, with D possibly matching TRBD1 (5 bases). Trimming removed 8 bases at V and 7 bases at J, with 18 bases between. The CDR3 sequence is 13 residues long. The germline V gene encodes CDR1 MNHEY and CDR2 SMNVEV (reference sequence). This CDR3 reads CASSRSRVEEQYF. CDR3 sequence (DNA): TGTGCCAGCTCCCGTAGCAGGGTGGAAGAGCAGTACTTC.

The gene calls are TRBV15 and TRBJ2-1; D perhaps matches TRBD2 (5 bases). This CDR3 has 19 residues. In germline, CDR1 is LNHNV, CDR2 YYDKDF (reference sequence). The ends were cut back, 0 bases at V and 1 base at J, with 19 bases in the middle. Written as DNA, the CDR3 is TGTGCCACCAGCAGAGATGCCCAGCGGAGCTCCCCATCCTACAATGAGCAGTTCTTC. Protein product: CATSRDAQRSSPSYNEQFF. Based on the CDR3 plus reference TRBV15 and TRBJ2-1, the full variable domain is DAMVIQNPRYQVTQFGKPVTLSCSQTLNHNVMYWYQQKSSQAPKLLFHYYDKDFNNEADTPDNFQSRRPNTSFCFLDIRSPGLGDTAMYLCATSRDAQRSSPSYNEQFFGPGTRLTVL.

V is TRBV2 and J is TRBJ2-7, with TRBD1 as a possible D gene (6 bases). The CDR3 runs 12 residues. Germline CDR1 is SNHLY and CDR2 is FYNNEI. The ends were cut back, 4 bases at V and 6 bases at J, with 10 bases in the middle. The CDR3 loop is CASSGTVTEQYF. The CDR3 DNA reads TGTGCCAGCAGTGGGACAGTAACCGAGCAGTACTTC.

This clone was seen just once. The chain recombines TRBV28 with TRBJ2-4, with D tentatively TRBD2 (6 bases). CDR3 length: 13 amino acids. Germline V gene sequence: CDR1 MDHEN, CDR2 SYDVKM. Trimming took off 11 bases at V and 9 bases at J, with 20 bases between the two ends. The CDR3 protein is CAHTTRGISIQYF. DNA for the CDR3: TGTGCCCATACAACCCGGGGGATATCCATTCAGTACTTC.

CDR3 protein: CASSEQGAPPDTQYF. In DNA form, the CDR3 reads TGTGCCAGCAGTGAACAGGGGGCCCCTCCAGATACGCAGTATTTT. The J gene is TRBJ2-3, the V gene TRBV2; 8 bases align to TRBD1. The germline V gene has CDR1 SNHLY and CDR2 FYNNEI. There are 15 residues in the CDR3. V shed 2 bases and J 4 bases; nucleotides not matched to a gene: 5.

V usage is TRBV11-2 and J usage is TRBJ2-1; D may be TRBD1 or TRBD2 (6 bases each). The V gene lost 1 base and the J gene lost 1 base, with 14 bases spanning the gap. Germline CDR1 reads SGHAT; CDR2 reads FQNNGV. CDR3 length equals 17 residues. Here the CDR3 reads CASSLGGAGASYNEQFF. Written as DNA, the CDR3 is TGTGCCAGCAGCTTAGGGGGGGCAGGGGCTTCCTACAATGAGCAGTTCTTC.

The chain couples TRBV15 to TRBJ1-3; 11 bases line up with TRBD1. Germline CDR1 and CDR2: LNHNV and YYDKDF (reference sequence). The trim removed 5 bases at V and 5 bases at J, leaving 5 bases unmatched. This CDR3 has 15 residues. CDR3: CATSEGTGGRNTIYF. The CDR3 DNA reads TGTGCCACCAGCGAAGGGACAGGGGGACGAAACACCATATATTTT. Full variable domain (outside the CDR3, taken from reference TRBV15 and TRBJ1-3): DAMVIQNPRYQVTQFGKPVTLSCSQTLNHNVMYWYQQKSSQAPKLLFHYYDKDFNNEADTPDNFQSRRPNTSFCFLDIRSPGLGDTAMYLCATSEGTGGRNTIYFGEGSWLTVV.

The gene calls are TRBV5-6 and TRBJ2-7, with D unclear. This CDR3 has 15 amino acids. V lost 1 base to trimming and J lost 0 bases, with 11 bases between them. The germline CDR1 and CDR2 sequences are SGHDT and YYEEEE. The CDR3 is CASSLWTASSYEQYF. CDR3 sequence (DNA): TGTGCCAGCAGCTTGTGGACGGCGAGCTCCTACGAGCAGTACTTC.

The chain carries TRBV7-2 and TRBJ2-3; unclear D gene. The CDR3 totals 13 residues. The V end lost 5 bases, the J end lost 4 bases, and 10 bases lay between the germline ends. Germline V gene sequence: CDR1 SGHTA, CDR2 FQGNSA. In DNA, the CDR3 is TGTGCCAGCAGCCCTAGACGCGCAGATACGCAGTATTTT. Its translation is CASSPRRADTQYF.

This clone showed up just a few times. The chain couples TRBV30 to TRBJ1-3; D is undetermined. The CDR3 spans 16 residues. V was pared by 3 bases and J by 0 bases, with 15 bases between. Germline CDR1 GTSNPN, CDR2 SVGIG (reference sequence). DNA for the CDR3: TGTGCCTGGAGGCCCCTACAGTTCTACTCTGGAAACACCATATATTTT. This encodes CAWRPLQFYSGNTIYF.

The rearrangement uses TRBV5-1 and TRBJ1-1, with a possible D match to TRBD1 (6 bases). Looked up from germline, CDR1 is SGHRS and CDR2 is YFSETQ. The CDR3 runs to 13 residues. The germline V and J ends were trimmed by 0 bases and 7 bases, with 10 bases remaining between them. The CDR3, as DNA: TGCGCCAGCAGCTTGGGGGGGGCGAGTGAAGCTTTCTTT. Its translation: CASSLGGASEAFF.

The chain uses TRBV6-6 and TRBJ1-1, with D perhaps TRBD1 (5 bases). CDR1 and CDR2 from the germline V gene are MNHNY and SVGAGI (reference sequence). This CDR3 has 14 residues. The V end was cut by 4 bases, the J end by 0 bases, with 9 bases between. CDR3 in DNA: TGTGCCAGCAGTTTGGAGGGGTTGAACACTGAAGCTTTCTTT. Translation: CASSLEGLNTEAFF.

The rearrangement joins TRBV5-8 to TRBJ2-1, with 10 bases that match TRBD2. Germline values: CDR1 SGHTS, CDR2 YDEGEE. The CDR3 loop spans 16 amino acids. V shed 4 bases, J shed 7 bases, and the junction held 11 bases outside the gene matches. This chain's CDR3 is CASSHRLAGLWNEQFF. CDR3 in DNA: TGTGCCAGCAGCCATCGACTAGCGGGCCTGTGGAATGAGCAGTTCTTC. The complete variable domain, with remaining parts taken from reference TRBV5-8 and TRBJ2-1, reads EAGVTQSPTHLIKTRGQQATLRCSPISGHTSVYWYQQALGLGLQFLLWYDEGEERNRGNFPPRFSGRQFPNYSSELNVNALELEDSALYLCASSHRLAGLWNEQFFGPGTRLTVL.

The genes are TRBV7-2 and TRBJ2-7, with D possibly TRBD2 on 5 matching bases. The germline V and J ends were trimmed by 5 bases and 7 bases, with 9 bases remaining between them. CDR1 is SGHTA, CDR2 FQGNSA, per germline. The CDR3 length is 11 residues. The CDR3 DNA reads TGTGCCAGCAGCGAACTAGGGGAGCAGTACTTC. Translated: CASSELGEQYF.